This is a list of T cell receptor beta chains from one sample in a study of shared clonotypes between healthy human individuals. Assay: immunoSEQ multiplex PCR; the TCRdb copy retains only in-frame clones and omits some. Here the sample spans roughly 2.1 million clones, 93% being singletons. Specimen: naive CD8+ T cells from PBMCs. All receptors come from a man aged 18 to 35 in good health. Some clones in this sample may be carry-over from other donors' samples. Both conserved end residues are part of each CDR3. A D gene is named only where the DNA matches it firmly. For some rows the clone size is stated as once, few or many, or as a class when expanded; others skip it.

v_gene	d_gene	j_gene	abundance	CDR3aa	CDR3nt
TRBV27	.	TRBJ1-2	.	CASSLGARVPYGYTF	TGTGCCAGCAGTTTGGGGGCTCGGGTGCCCTATGGCTACACCTTC
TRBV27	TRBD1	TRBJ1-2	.	CASSGTGTGDGYTF	TGTGCCAGCAGTGGAACCGGGACAGGGGATGGCTACACCTTC
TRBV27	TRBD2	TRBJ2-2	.	CASSFSAGENTGELFF	TGTGCCAGCAGTTTCTCGGCGGGAGAGAACACCGGGGAGCTGTTTTTT
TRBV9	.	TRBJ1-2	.	CASSLNSAASGDYGYTF	TGTGCCAGCAGCCTGAATTCGGCGGCGTCGGGCGACTATGGCTACACCTTC
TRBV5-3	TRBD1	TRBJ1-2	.	CARSLEPLGQLNHGYTF	TGTGCCAGAAGCTTGGAACCATTGGGACAGCTTAATCACGGCTACACCTTC
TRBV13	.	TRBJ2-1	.	CASSAGHPPYNEQFF	TGTGCCAGCAGCGCGGGACACCCTCCTTACAATGAGCAGTTCTTC
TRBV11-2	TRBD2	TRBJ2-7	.	CASSLGGLAGVNYEQYF	TGTGCCAGCAGCTTAGGTGGACTAGCGGGAGTTAACTACGAGCAGTACTTC
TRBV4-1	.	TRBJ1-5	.	CASSQVGGLYSNQPQHF	TGCGCCAGCAGCCAAGTGGGCGGACTATATAGCAATCAGCCCCAGCATTTT
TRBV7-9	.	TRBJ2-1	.	CASSTTSLREEFF	TGTGCCAGCAGCACTACGTCCCTCAGGGAGGAGTTCTTC
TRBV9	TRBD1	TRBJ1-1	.	CASSPRQGREGTEAFF	TGTGCCAGCAGCCCCCGACAGGGTAGGGAGGGGACTGAAGCTTTCTTT
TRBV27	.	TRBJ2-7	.	CASSLTAGPYEQYF	TGTGCCAGCAGTTTAACGGCAGGGCCCTACGAGCAGTACTTC
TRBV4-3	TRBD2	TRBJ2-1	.	CASSQDPASGSEDNEQFF	TGCGCCAGCAGCCAAGATCCGGCTAGCGGGAGCGAGGACAATGAGCAGTTCTTC
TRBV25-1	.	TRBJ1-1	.	CASSELGEVAEAFF	TGTGCCAGCAGTGAATTAGGGGAAGTCGCTGAAGCTTTCTTT
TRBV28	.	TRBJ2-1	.	CASSLLADSYNEQFF	TGTGCCAGCAGTTTATTGGCGGACAGCTACAATGAGCAGTTCTTC
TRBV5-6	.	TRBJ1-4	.	CASSLLHATNEKLFF	TGTGCCAGCAGCTTGCTTCACGCAACTAATGAAAAACTGTTTTTT
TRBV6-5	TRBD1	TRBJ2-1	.	CASSGARGLVYEQFF	TGTGCCAGCAGTGGCGCCAGGGGGCTCGTGTATGAGCAGTTCTTC
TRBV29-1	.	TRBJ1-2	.	CSVVVPDDYGYTF	TGCAGCGTCGTGGTCCCGGATGACTATGGCTACACCTTC
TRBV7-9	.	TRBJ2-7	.	CASRSGELGEQYF	TGTGCCAGCAGATCAGGGGAGCTGGGCGAGCAGTACTTC
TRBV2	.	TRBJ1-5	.	CASSELQGFNQPQHF	TGTGCCAGCAGTGAGTTACAGGGTTTCAATCAGCCCCAGCATTTT
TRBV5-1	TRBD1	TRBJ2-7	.	CASSLQGQGGSYEQYF	TGCGCCAGCAGCTTACAAGGACAGGGGGGCTCCTACGAGCAGTACTTC
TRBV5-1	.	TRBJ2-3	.	CASSLVPVSDTQYF	TGCGCCAGCAGCTTGGTTCCAGTTTCAGATACGCAGTATTTT
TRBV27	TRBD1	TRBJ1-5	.	CASRRTGANQPQHF	TGTGCCAGCAGACGGACAGGGGCCAATCAGCCCCAGCATTTT
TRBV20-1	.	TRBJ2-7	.	CSPLRGYEQYF	TGCAGCCCGCTACGGGGTTACGAGCAGTACTTC
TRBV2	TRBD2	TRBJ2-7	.	CASSDPWREGPDEQYF	TGTGCCAGCAGTGACCCTTGGCGGGAGGGCCCCGACGAGCAGTACTTC
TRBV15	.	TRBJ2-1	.	CATSRVVGHIYNEQFF	TGTGCCACCAGCAGAGTAGTCGGACACATCTACAATGAGCAGTTCTTC
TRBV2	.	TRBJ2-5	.	CASSERGIETQYF	TGTGCCAGCAGTGAACGTGGGATAGAGACCCAGTACTTC
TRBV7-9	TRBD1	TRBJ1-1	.	CASSTGVRNTEAFF	TGTGCCAGCAGTACAGGGGTTAGGAACACTGAAGCTTTCTTT
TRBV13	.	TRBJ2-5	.	CASSPRYRGGETQYF	TGTGCCAGCAGCCCCCGGTATAGGGGAGGAGAGACCCAGTACTTC
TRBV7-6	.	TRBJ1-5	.	CASSPGQRNQPQHF	TGTGCCAGCAGCCCGGGCCAGCGCAATCAGCCCCAGCATTTT
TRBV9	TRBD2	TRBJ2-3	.	CASSSSGRSTDTQYF	TGTGCCAGCAGCTCCAGCGGGAGAAGCACAGATACGCAGTATTTT
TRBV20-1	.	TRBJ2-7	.	CSAREYYEQYF	TGCAGTGCTAGGGAATATTACGAGCAGTACTTC
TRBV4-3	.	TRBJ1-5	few	CASSQGTHSNQPQHF	TGCGCCAGCAGCCAGGGCACACATAGCAATCAGCCCCAGCATTTT
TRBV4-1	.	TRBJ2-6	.	CASSQQGSGANVLTF	TGCGCCAGCAGCCAACAGGGATCCGGGGCCAACGTCCTGACTTTC
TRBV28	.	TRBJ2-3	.	CASSLTPKPDTQYF	TGTGCCAGCAGTTTAACTCCTAAACCAGATACGCAGTATTTT
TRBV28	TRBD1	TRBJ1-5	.	CASSTQGAGSQPQHF	TGTGCCAGCAGCACACAGGGGGCGGGTAGTCAGCCCCAGCATTTT
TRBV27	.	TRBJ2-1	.	CASSFQRAYNEQFF	TGTGCCAGCAGTTTCCAGCGGGCCTACAATGAGCAGTTCTTC
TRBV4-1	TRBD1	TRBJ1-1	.	CASSQTGDTEAFF	TGCGCCAGCAGCCAAACAGGGGACACTGAAGCTTTCTTT
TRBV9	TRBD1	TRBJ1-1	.	CASSPGGRTGPVNTEAFF	TGTGCCAGCAGCCCAGGGGGTAGGACGGGACCGGTGAACACTGAAGCTTTCTTT
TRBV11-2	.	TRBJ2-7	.	CASSLGGREQYF	TGTGCCAGCAGCTTAGGTGGGCGGGAGCAGTACTTC
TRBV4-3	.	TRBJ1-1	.	CASSQIRTAETEAFF	TGCGCCAGCAGCCAAATCCGGACAGCAGAGACTGAAGCTTTCTTT
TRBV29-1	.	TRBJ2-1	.	CSVEGAQTKPYNEQFF	TGCAGCGTTGAAGGGGCTCAGACAAAACCCTACAATGAGCAGTTCTTC
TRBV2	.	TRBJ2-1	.	CASSEGLAKISYNEQFF	TGTGCCAGCAGTGAGGGCCTAGCGAAAATCTCCTACAATGAGCAGTTCTTC
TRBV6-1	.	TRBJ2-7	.	CATWARGTYEQYF	TGTGCCACGTGGGCGAGAGGAACCTACGAGCAGTACTTC
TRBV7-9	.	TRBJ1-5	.	CASSPTGGEQPQHF	TGTGCCAGCAGCCCGACGGGGGGAGAGCAGCCCCAGCATTTT
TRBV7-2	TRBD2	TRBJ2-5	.	CASSRRASGRGETQYF	TGTGCCAGCAGCCGACGGGCTAGCGGGAGAGGGGAGACCCAGTACTTC
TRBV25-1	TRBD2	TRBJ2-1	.	CASTTRASGRAGNEQFF	TGTGCCAGCACCACTCGGGCTAGCGGGAGGGCTGGCAATGAGCAGTTCTTC
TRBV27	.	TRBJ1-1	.	CASRYRELSEEAFF	TGTGCCAGCAGGTACCGCGAGCTGTCGGAGGAAGCTTTCTTT
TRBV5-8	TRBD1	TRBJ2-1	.	CASSSGTGIYNEQFF	TGTGCCAGCAGCTCCGGGACAGGGATTTACAATGAGCAGTTCTTC
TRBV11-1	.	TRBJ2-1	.	CASSLLGDNEQFF	TGTGCCAGCAGCCTCTTGGGGGACAATGAGCAGTTCTTC
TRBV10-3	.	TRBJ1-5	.	CAILRSSNQPQHF	TGTGCCATCCTTCGCTCGAGCAATCAGCCCCAGCATTTT
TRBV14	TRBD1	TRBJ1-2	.	CASSQWTGGDDGYTF	TGTGCCAGCAGCCAATGGACAGGGGGCGATGATGGCTACACCTTC
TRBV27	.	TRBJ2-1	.	CASSFTSPAGYNEQFF	TGTGCCAGCAGTTTCACCAGCCCCGCGGGGTACAATGAGCAGTTCTTC
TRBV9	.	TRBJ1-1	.	CASSRTRQVGPHTEAFF	TGTGCCAGCAGCCGGACTAGACAGGTTGGACCGCACACTGAAGCTTTCTTT
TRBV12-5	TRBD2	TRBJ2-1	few	CASGRVGLANEQFF	TGTGCTAGTGGACGTGTGGGACTAGCGAATGAGCAGTTCTTC
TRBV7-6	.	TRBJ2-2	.	CASSLGLRAEKLNTGELFF	TGTGCCAGCAGCTTAGGCCTCAGGGCCGAAAAACTGAACACCGGGGAGCTGTTTTTT
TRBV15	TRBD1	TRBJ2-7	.	CATSARDRGPYEQYF	TGTGCCACCAGCGCCCGGGACAGGGGGCCCTACGAGCAGTACTTC
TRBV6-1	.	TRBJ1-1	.	CASTLFTEAFF	TGTGCCAGCACCCTTTTCACTGAAGCTTTCTTT